One T cell receptor (beta chain) is described in this entry. V was pared by 3 bases and J by 1 base, with 10 bases between. Germline lookup yields CDR1 MNHNS and CDR2 SASEGT. The CDR3 is 15 residues long. This record comes from a study of cytomegalovirus exposure and HLA in healthy donors. PCR amplification relied on 60 Vbeta primers (plus 13 Jbeta primers). Here immunoSEQ multiplex PCR was the method, and the copy in TCRdb shows in-frame clones only, minus some. The sample lists roughly 200,000 clones; around 81% were seen once. The sample comprised PBMCs. The receptor was derived from a man in his thirties or forties in good health and CMV-seronegative. The chain joins TRBV6-1 to TRBJ2-1, with D perhaps matching TRBD1 (6 bases). CDR3 sequence: CASSEWDTSYNEQFF. As DNA, the CDR3 is TGTGCCAGCAGTGAGTGGGACACTTCCTACAATGAGCAGTTCTTC.